The 2 T cell receptor beta chains below were found in one sample sequenced in a study of shared T cell receptors in the human thymus. TCRdb keeps only in-frame clones here, not all; method: immunoSEQ multiplex PCR. The sample lists some 720,000 clones; roughly 90% were seen once. These data are also associated with another study on human thymus T cells.

The sequencing input was thymocytes. The receptors come from a boy in the first two years of life with a congenital heart defect.

This chain joins TRBV7-8 and TRBJ2-7, with TRBD2 matching over 9 bases. The CDR3 runs to 15 residues. Germline lookup yields CDR1 SGHVS and CDR2 FQNEAQ. The J segment lost 2 bases and the V segment lost 0 bases, leaving 2 bases of the junction unmatched. The CDR3 sequence: CASSLAPSGTYEQYF. CDR3 coding DNA: TGTGCCAGCAGCTTAGCGCCTAGCGGGACCTACGAGCAGTACTTC.

The table lists this clone with a count of one. The chain links TRBV4-1 to TRBJ2-1; 7 bases are a match to TRBD2. The V gene end was trimmed by 0 bases and the J gene end by 6 bases; junction bases not matched to a gene: 11. The germline V gene has CDR1 MGHRA and CDR2 YSYEKL. The CDR3 is 17 amino acids. This CDR3 reads CASSQDEIREVPNEQFF. Here the CDR3 DNA reads TGCGCCAGCAGCCAAGATGAAATTCGGGAGGTACCCAATGAGCAGTTCTTC.